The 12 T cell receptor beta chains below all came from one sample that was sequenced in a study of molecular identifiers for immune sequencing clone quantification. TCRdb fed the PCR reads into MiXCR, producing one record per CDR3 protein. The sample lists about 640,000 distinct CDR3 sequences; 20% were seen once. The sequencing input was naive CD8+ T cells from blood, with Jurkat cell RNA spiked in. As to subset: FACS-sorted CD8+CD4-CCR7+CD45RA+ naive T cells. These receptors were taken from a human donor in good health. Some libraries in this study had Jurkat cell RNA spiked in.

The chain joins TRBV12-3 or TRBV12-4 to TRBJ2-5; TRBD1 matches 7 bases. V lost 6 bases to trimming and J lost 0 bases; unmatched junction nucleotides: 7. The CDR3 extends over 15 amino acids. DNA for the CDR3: TGTGCCAGCAGCCAACCCGGGACAGACCAAGAGACCCAGTACTTC. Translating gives CASSQPGTDQETQYF.

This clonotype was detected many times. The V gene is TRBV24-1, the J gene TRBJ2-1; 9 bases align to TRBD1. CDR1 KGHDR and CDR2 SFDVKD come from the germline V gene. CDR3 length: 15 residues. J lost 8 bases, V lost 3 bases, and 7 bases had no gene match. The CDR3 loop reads CATSDPPGTGYEQFF. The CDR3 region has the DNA TGTGCCACCAGTGATCCACCCGGGACAGGGTATGAGCAGTTCTTC.

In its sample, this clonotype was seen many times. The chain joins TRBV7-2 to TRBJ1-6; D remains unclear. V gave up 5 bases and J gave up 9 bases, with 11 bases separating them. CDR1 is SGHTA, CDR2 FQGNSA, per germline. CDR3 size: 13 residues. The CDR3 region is CASSRIISSPLHF. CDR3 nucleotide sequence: TGTGCCAGCAGCCGTATTATAAGTTCACCCCTCCACTTT.

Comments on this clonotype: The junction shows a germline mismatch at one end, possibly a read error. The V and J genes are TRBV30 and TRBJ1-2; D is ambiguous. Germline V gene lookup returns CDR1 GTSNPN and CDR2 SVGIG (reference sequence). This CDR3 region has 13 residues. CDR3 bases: TGTGCCTGGAGTGAACTTCTGTACTATGGCTGCACCTTC. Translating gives CAWSELLYYGCTF.

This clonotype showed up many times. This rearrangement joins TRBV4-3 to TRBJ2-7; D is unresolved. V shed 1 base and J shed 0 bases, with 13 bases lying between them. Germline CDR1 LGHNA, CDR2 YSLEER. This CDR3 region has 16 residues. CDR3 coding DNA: TGCGCCAGCAGCCAAGGCACCGGGTGGCTCTCCTACGAGCAGTACTTC. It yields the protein CASSQGTGWLSYEQYF.

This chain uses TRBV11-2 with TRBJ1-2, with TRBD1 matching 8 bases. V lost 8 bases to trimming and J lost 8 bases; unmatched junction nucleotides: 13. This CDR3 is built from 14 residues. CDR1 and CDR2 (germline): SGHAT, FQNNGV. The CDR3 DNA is TGTGCCAGCTCCCCGGACAGGGCACCGGGGGGCTACACCTTC. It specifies CASSPDRAPGGYTF.

CDR3 region: CASAGGTEAFF. DNA for the CDR3: TGTGCCAGTGCCGGAGGCACTGAAGCTTTCTTT. V gene TRBV19 combines with J gene TRBJ1-1; D is unclear. The germline V and J ends were trimmed by 8 bases and 4 bases, with 8 bases remaining between them. The germline gives CDR1 LNHDA, CDR2 SQIVND (reference sequence). The CDR3 consists of 11 residues. The full variable domain, with the rest looked up from reference TRBV19 and TRBJ1-1, is DGGITQSPKYLFRKEGQNVTLSCEQNLNHDAMYWYRQDPGQGLRLIYYSQIVNDFQKGDIAEGYSVSREKKESFPLTVTSAQKNPTAFYLCASAGGTEAFFGQGTRLTVV.

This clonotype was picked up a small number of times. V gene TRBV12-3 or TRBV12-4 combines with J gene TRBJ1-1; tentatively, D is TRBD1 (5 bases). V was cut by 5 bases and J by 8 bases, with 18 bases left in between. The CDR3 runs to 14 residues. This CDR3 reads CASSHGPRESEAFF. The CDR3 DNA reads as TGTGCCAGCAGTCACGGCCCCAGGGAGTCGGAAGCTTTCTTT.

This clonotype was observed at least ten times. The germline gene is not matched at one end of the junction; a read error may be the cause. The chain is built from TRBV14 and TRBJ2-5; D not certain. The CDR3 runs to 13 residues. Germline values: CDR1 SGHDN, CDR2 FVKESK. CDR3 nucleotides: TGTGCCAGCAGCCAGCTATACCAAGAGACCCAGTCCTTC. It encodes CASSQLYQETQSF.

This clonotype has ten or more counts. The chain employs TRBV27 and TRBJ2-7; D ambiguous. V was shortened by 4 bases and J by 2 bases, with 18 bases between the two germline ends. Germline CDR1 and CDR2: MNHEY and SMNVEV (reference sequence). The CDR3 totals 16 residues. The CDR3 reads CASSSIGSWHTYEQYF. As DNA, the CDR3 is TGTGCCAGCAGTTCAATAGGGTCGTGGCACACCTACGAGCAGTACTTC.

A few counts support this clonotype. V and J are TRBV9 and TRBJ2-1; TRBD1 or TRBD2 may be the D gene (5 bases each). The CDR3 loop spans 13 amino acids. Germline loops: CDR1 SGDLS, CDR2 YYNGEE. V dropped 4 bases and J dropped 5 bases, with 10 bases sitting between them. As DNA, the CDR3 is TGTGCCAGCAGCAGGGACGCGGACAATGAGCAGTTCTTC. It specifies CASSRDADNEQFF.

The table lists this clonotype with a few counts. The CDR3 sequence: CAWSEGGGSYEQYF. DNA for the CDR3: TGTGCCTGGAGTGAAGGGGGGGGCTCCTACGAGCAGTACTTC. The chain employs TRBV30 and TRBJ2-7, with TRBD2 as a possible D gene (7 bases). V was cut by 1 base and J by 0 bases, with 10 bases left in between. The germline V gene has CDR1 GTSNPN and CDR2 SVGIG (reference sequence). The CDR3 contains 14 residues.